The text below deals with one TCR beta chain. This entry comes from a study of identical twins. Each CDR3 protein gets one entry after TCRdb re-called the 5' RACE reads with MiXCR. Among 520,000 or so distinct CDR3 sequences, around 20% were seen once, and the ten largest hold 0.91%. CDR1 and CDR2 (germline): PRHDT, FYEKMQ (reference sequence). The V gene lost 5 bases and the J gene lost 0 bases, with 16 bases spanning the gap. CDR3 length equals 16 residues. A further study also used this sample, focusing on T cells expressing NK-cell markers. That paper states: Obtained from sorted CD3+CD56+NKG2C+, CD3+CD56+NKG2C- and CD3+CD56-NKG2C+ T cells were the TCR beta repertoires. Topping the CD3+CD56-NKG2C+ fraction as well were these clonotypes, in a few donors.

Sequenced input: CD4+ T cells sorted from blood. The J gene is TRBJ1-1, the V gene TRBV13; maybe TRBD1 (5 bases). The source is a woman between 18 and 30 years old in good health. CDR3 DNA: TGTGCCAGCAGCCTAACATCGGGGCGGATGAACACTGAAGCTTTCTTT. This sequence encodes CASSLTSGRMNTEAFF.